The 22 T cell receptor beta chains listed next were all sequenced from one sample in a study of cytomegalovirus exposure and HLA in healthy donors (TCRdb year 2017). The library was produced with the immunoSEQ multiplex PCR assay. The multiplex PCR relied on a mix of 60 forward primers for TCR Vbeta segments and 13 reverse primers for TCR Jbeta segments. In TCRdb, the immuneACCESS table is reduced to in-frame sequences with V and J assigned. These tables do not hold every clone; where another copy was compared, an unresolved V gene accounts for under half, and the others remain unexplained. In this sample the table shows around 96,000 clones, more than 70% of which occur a single time. In total, the top ten clones hold around 2% of the sample. Material for sequencing was PBMCs. The source is a man between 18 and 29 years old in good health and CMV-seronegative.

The rearrangement joins TRBV6-6 to TRBJ2-3, with TRBD1 as a possible D gene (6 bases). Germline V lookup: CDR1 MNHNY, CDR2 SVGAGI (reference sequence). Trimming took 4 bases from V and 9 from J, leaving 11 bases between them. The CDR3 spans 12 residues. The CDR3 spells CASSLGQKTQYF. The CDR3 nucleotides read TGTGCCAGCAGTTTAGGACAGAAAACGCAGTATTTT.

The V gene is TRBV6-1, the J gene TRBJ1-5; a possible D gene is TRBD1 (5 bases). The V and J ends lost 7 bases and 0 bases respectively, with 10 bases between them. Per the germline V gene, CDR1 is MNHNS and CDR2 is SASEGT. The CDR3 is made up of 14 amino acids. The CDR3 DNA reads TGTGCCAGCACCTTAGACAGTAGCAATCAGCCCCAGCATTTT. Its translation: CASTLDSSNQPQHF.

The rearrangement uses TRBV5-1 and TRBJ2-7, with a possible D match to TRBD2 (6 bases). In germline, CDR1 is SGHRS, CDR2 YFSETQ. The CDR3 length is 15 residues. V was clipped by 0 bases and J by 5 bases, with 15 bases between them. CDR3 amino acids: CASSLATTRTNEQYF. DNA of the CDR3: TGCGCCAGCAGCTTGGCCACGACTAGGACCAACGAGCAGTACTTC. The full variable domain, in which reference TRBV5-1 and TRBJ2-7 provide the parts outside the CDR3, is KAGVTQTPRYLIKTRGQQVTLSCSPISGHRSVSWYQQTPGQGLQFLFEYFSETQRNKGNFPGRFSGRQFSNSRSEMNVSTLELGDSALYLCASSLATTRTNEQYFGPGTRLTVT.

V is TRBV6-1 and J is TRBJ1-4; 7 bases map to TRBD1. Germline V gene data show CDR1 as MNHNS and CDR2 as SASEGT. The length of the CDR3 is 19 residues. With 4 bases clipped from V and 5 bases from J, the junction kept 19 bases outside the gene matches. The CDR3 sequence is CASSASHRDSSTKNEKLFF. For the CDR3, the DNA is TGTGCCAGCAGTGCCTCCCATCGGGACAGTTCCACAAAAAATGAAAAACTGTTTTTT.

The J gene is TRBJ1-1, the V gene TRBV6-5; 7 bases map to TRBD1. Germline CDR1 reads MNHEY; CDR2 reads SVGAGI. Trimming at V came to 0 bases and at J to 4 bases, leaving 2 bases not matched to a gene. This CDR3 has 14 residues. As DNA, the CDR3 is TGTGCCAGCAGTTACTCGTCAGGGGGCACTGAAGCTTTCTTT. It specifies CASSYSSGGTEAFF.

V gene TRBV5-1 combines with J gene TRBJ1-2; TRBD1 aligns across 8 bases. The CDR3 length is 15 residues. CDR1 is SGHRS and CDR2 is YFSETQ in the germline V gene. V gave up 2 bases and J gave up 4 bases; unmatched junction bases: 7. This chain's CDR3 is CASSFTPGGSYGYTF. CDR3 bases: TGCGCCAGCAGCTTCACCCCAGGGGGCAGCTATGGCTACACCTTC. Complete variable domain (other parts from reference TRBV5-1 and TRBJ1-2): KAGVTQTPRYLIKTRGQQVTLSCSPISGHRSVSWYQQTPGQGLQFLFEYFSETQRNKGNFPGRFSGRQFSNSRSEMNVSTLELGDSALYLCASSFTPGGSYGYTFGSGTRLTVV.

Notes on this clone: At one end, the junction sequence differs from germline, possibly due to a read error. The chain uses TRBV5-1 and TRBJ2-7; D may be TRBD2 (5 bases). The CDR3 consists of 14 residues. The germline gives CDR1 SGHRS, CDR2 YFSETQ. The CDR3 reads CASSPPSGIVEQYF. The DNA for the CDR3 is TGCGCCAGCAGCCCACCATCGGGGATTGTGGAGCAGTATTTC. The full variable domain, with the rest looked up from reference TRBV5-1 and TRBJ2-7, is KAGVTQTPRYLIKTRGQQVTLSCSPISGHRSVSWYQQTPGQGLQFLFEYFSETQRNKGNFPGRFSGRQFSNSRSEMNVSTLELGDSALYLCASSPPSGIVEQYFGPGTRLTVT.

The genes are TRBV10-3 and TRBJ1-1; 8 positions match TRBD1. With 3 bases clipped from V and 6 bases from J, the junction kept 9 bases outside the gene matches. The V gene's germline CDR1 is ENHRY and CDR2 SYGVKD. There are 15 residues in the CDR3. CDR3 sequence reads: CAISDPETRGPEAFF. The CDR3 DNA follows: TGTGCCATCAGTGACCCGGAGACCAGGGGGCCTGAAGCTTTCTTT.

This clone has a handful of counts. The chain has TRBV7-2 and TRBJ2-3, with 10 bases fitting TRBD2. The CDR3 is 16 residues long. The germline CDR1 and CDR2 sequences are SGHTA and FQGNSA. V dropped 2 bases and J dropped 7; count of bases not matched to a gene: 9. CDR3 sequence (DNA): TGTGCCAGCAGCTTACGGACTAGCGGAATGGTGAATACGCAGTATTTT. This gives the protein CASSLRTSGMVNTQYF. Drawing the rest from reference TRBV7-2 and TRBJ2-3, the complete variable domain is GAGVSQSPSNKVTEKGKDVELRCDPISGHTALYWYRQSLGQGLEFLIYFQGNSAPDKSGLPSDRFSAERTGGSVSTLTIQRTQQEDSAVYLCASSLRTSGMVNTQYFGPGTRLTVL.

The chain joins TRBV6-6 to TRBJ1-1; 7 bases map to TRBD1. The CDR3 is 14 residues long. From germline, CDR1 is MNHNY and CDR2 SVGAGI (reference sequence). Trimming removed 7 bases from V and 0 bases from J; junction bases left unmatched: 5. CDR3 DNA sequence: TGTGCCAGCACCGGACAGGACATGAACACTGAAGCTTTCTTT. Protein product: CASTGQDMNTEAFF.

V and J are TRBV4-1 and TRBJ2-7, with 10 bases matching TRBD1. The V gene's germline CDR1 is MGHRA and CDR2 YSYEKL. This CDR3 spans 15 amino acids. Trimming at V came to 3 bases and at J to 1 base, leaving 3 bases not matched to a gene. The CDR3 protein is CASSHPGQGSYEQYF. Here the CDR3 DNA reads TGCGCCAGCAGCCATCCGGGACAGGGGTCCTACGAGCAGTACTTC.

This clone was counted a single time. V and J are TRBV6-1 and TRBJ2-7, with 10 positions matching TRBD2. V was clipped by 8 bases and J by 2 bases; unmatched bases: 6. This CDR3 is 14 amino acids long. From germline, CDR1 is MNHNS and CDR2 SASEGT. CDR3 sequence: CASSLAGAPYEQYF. The DNA of the CDR3 is TGTGCCAGCTCTCTAGCGGGGGCACCCTACGAGCAGTACTTC.

The chain links TRBV5-1 to TRBJ2-4, with D maybe TRBD1 (7 bases). The CDR3 runs 15 residues. Per germline, CDR1 SGHRS and CDR2 YFSETQ. Deletions cut 0 bases from V and 5 bases from J, with 12 bases between. The CDR3 loop is CASSLAAGQQNIQYF. Written as DNA, the CDR3 is TGCGCCAGCAGCTTGGCGGCGGGACAGCAAAACATTCAGTACTTC.

Worth noting for this clone: Other DNA sequences from this sample encode an identical CDR3 as well. The rearrangement uses TRBV30 and TRBJ1-1; perhaps TRBD1 as D (5 bases). Deletions cut 0 bases from V and 4 bases from J, with 12 bases between. Germline V gene lookup returns CDR1 GTSNPN and CDR2 SVGIG (reference sequence). The CDR3 covers 14 residues. As DNA, the CDR3 is TGTGCCTGGAGTGTATTAGGAGGGGCCACTGAAGCTTTCTTT. This sequence encodes CAWSVLGGATEAFF.

Only one count was recorded for this clone. This chain connects TRBV5-1 to TRBJ1-2; 9 bases are shared with TRBD1. Looked up from germline, CDR1 is SGHRS and CDR2 is YFSETQ. CDR3 length: 14 residues. The V segment lost 4 bases and the J segment 7 bases; nucleotides outside the gene matches: 8. In DNA form, the CDR3 reads TGCGCCAGCAGCCCCGGGGACAGGGTTATTGGCTACACCTTC. Its protein product is CASSPGDRVIGYTF.

Note on this clone: Relative to the germline gene, one junction end is altered; a read error may explain this. J is TRBJ2-1 and V is TRBV7-9, with 7 nucleotides matching TRBD1. Germline V gene lookup returns CDR1 SEHNR and CDR2 FQNEAQ (reference sequence). The length of the CDR3 is 16 residues. DNA of the CDR3: TGTTCCAGTATAAACAGGGGAAGGGGCTCCTACAATGAGCAGTTCTTC. Translated, it gives CSSINRGRGSYNEQFF.

V and J are TRBV19 and TRBJ1-2; no clear D gene. CDR3 length equals 14 residues. CDR1 and CDR2 (germline): LNHDA, SQIVND (reference sequence). Trimming took off 4 bases at V and 6 bases at J, with 15 bases between the two ends. CDR3 in amino acids: CASSTQAGFNGYTF. In nucleotides, the CDR3 is TGTGCCAGTAGTACCCAGGCGGGGTTTAATGGCTACACCTTC.

The rearrangement joins TRBV7-2 to TRBJ1-5, with D possibly matching TRBD1 (5 bases). The length of the CDR3 is 14 residues. CDR1 is SGHTA, CDR2 FQGNSA, per germline. V lost 5 bases and J lost 5, with 13 bases in between. CDR3 nucleotides: TGTGCCAGCAGCACCCGCCTGGGGCATCAGCCCCAGCATTTT. Protein sequence: CASSTRLGHQPQHF.

This chain connects TRBV29-1 to TRBJ2-3; D is perhaps TRBD1 (6 bases). Trimming took off 0 bases at V and 0 bases at J, with 13 bases between the two ends. CDR1 and CDR2 from the germline V gene are SQVTM and ANQGSEA. This CDR3 comprises 16 residues. CDR3 loop: CSVEDQTTGSTDTQYF. CDR3 nucleotides: TGCAGCGTTGAAGACCAAACGACAGGAAGCACAGATACGCAGTATTTT.

V is TRBV27 and J is TRBJ2-2; possibly TRBD1 for D (5 bases). From germline, CDR1 is MNHEY and CDR2 SMNVEV (reference sequence). With 5 bases removed from V and 2 bases from J, the gap between germline ends came to 15 bases. The CDR3 has 16 residues. This CDR3 is CASSTGIGRNTGELFF. In nucleotides, the CDR3 is TGTGCCAGCAGTACAGGAATAGGGCGAAACACCGGGGAGCTGTTTTTT.

The sample holds one count of this clone. The chain carries TRBV6-6 and TRBJ1-2, with 10 bases matching TRBD1. The ends lost 2 bases at V and 8 bases at J; junction bases unmatched: 8. Germline V gives CDR1 MNHNY, CDR2 SVGAGI (reference sequence). This CDR3 region has 15 residues. In nucleotides, the CDR3 is TGTGCCAGCAGTTACAAGAGACAGGGGGCGCACGGCTACACCTTC. Its protein product is CASSYKRQGAHGYTF.

Comments on this clone: Other DNA sequences in this sample translate to the same CDR3. The chain recombines TRBV9 with TRBJ1-1, with 7 bases lining up with TRBD1. Per the germline V gene, CDR1 is SGDLS and CDR2 is YYNGEE. With V trimmed by 3 bases and J by 1 base, 3 bases remained unmatched. The CDR3 totals 14 residues. The CDR3 DNA reads TGTGCCAGCAGCGCACAGGGGACGAACACTGAAGCTTTCTTT. Protein: CASSAQGTNTEAFF.